The T cell receptor beta chain described here comes from a study of blood T cells in healthy people across ages. All donors came from Russia, were Caucasian and healthy, and spanned ages 6 to 90. Total RNA, at least 5.5 micrograms per sample, came from PBMCs. Study conclusions and caveats: Observed TCR beta diversity per million T cells went down as age went up. This fall followed a roughly linear course with age.

Note on this clonotype: The antigen is not known.

The use of a sample-barcoded 5' primer and a J-beta primer mix characterized a second PCR of about 6 to 11 cycles. Via MiXCR, TCRdb re-called the 5' RACE reads, giving one row per CDR3 protein. The table lists hundreds of thousands of distinct CDR3 sequences, about half of them singletons. Germline values: CDR1 MNHEY, CDR2 SVGEGT. The CDR3 extends over 13 amino acids. V dropped 5 bases and J dropped 7; count of bases not matched to a gene: 5. The sequenced sample consisted of blood. The chain has TRBV6-2 or TRBV6-3 and TRBJ2-3, with 8 bases aligning to TRBD2. This receptor was taken from a woman between 55 and 75 years old in good health. As DNA, the CDR3 is TGTGCCAGCAGTGGACCGGGAGGGTATACGCAGTATTTT. Translation: CASSGPGGYTQYF.